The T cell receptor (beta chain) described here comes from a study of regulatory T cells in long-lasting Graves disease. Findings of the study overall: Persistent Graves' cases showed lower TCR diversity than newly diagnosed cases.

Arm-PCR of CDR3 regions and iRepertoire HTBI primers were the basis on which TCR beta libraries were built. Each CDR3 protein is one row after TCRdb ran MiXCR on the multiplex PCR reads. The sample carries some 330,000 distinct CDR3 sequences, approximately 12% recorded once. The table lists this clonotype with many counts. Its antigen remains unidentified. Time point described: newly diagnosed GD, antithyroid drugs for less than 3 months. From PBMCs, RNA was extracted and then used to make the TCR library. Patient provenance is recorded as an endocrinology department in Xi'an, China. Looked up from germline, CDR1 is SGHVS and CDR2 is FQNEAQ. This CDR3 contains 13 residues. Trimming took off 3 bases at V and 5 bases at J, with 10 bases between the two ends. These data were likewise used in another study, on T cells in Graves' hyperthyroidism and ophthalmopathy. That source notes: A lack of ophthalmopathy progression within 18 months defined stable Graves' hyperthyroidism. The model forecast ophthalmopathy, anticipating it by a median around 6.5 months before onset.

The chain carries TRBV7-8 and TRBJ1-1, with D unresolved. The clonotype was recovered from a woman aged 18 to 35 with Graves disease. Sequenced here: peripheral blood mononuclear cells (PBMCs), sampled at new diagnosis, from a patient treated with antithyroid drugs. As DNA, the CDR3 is TGTGCCAGCAGCTTCTTCGAGGAAACTGAAGCTTTCTTT. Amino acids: CASSFFEETEAFF.